These T cell receptor beta chains were read from a single sample in a study of blood T cell repertoires in COVID-19. Measured with immunoSEQ multiplex PCR; TCRdb has only the in-frame clones, and not every one. The sample lists more than 250,000 clones, almost 90% occurring once. The sample was PBMCs or T cells enriched from blood (not recorded which). The receptors originated from a young woman with acute COVID-19. CDR3s include the opening cysteine and the closing phenylalanine or tryptophan. Fields, in order: J gene, V gene, CDR3 protein.

>TRBJ1-5|TRBV19
CASSIRDNNQPQHF
>TRBJ2-1|TRBV5-1
CASSLDLAGGHNEQFF
>TRBJ2-1|TRBV4-2
CASSQDPAGFYNEQFF
>TRBJ2-1|TRBV9
CASSTGSSYNEQFF
>TRBJ1-2|TRBV30
CAWSVRQGDSGYTF
>TRBJ1-6|TRBV12-3/TRBV12-4
CASSSQVSPLHF
>TRBJ2-7|TRBV6-5
CASRNRGTFDEQYF
>TRBJ2-1|TRBV2
CASIRSSGSWDSYNEQFF
>TRBJ2-7|TRBV5-4
CASSPGGVFYEQYF
>TRBJ2-7|TRBV11-2
CASSLVVGTSGISYEQYF
>TRBJ2-1|TRBV30
CAGATGLTSGDYNEQFF
>TRBJ1-2|TRBV4-2
CASSQEGVKTNGYTF
>TRBJ2-4|TRBV29-1
CSVVAQGGNIQYF
>TRBJ1-5|TRBV7-9
CASSSDRESNQPQHF
>TRBJ1-5|TRBV19
CASSIVRDQPQHF
>TRBJ2-5|TRBV7-9
CASSFHGREGETQYF
>TRBJ1-5|TRBV19
CASSMDVRRAGMNQPQHF
>TRBJ1-2|TRBV11-2
CASSLGSRPGRGVNYGYTF
>TRBJ2-1|TRBV7-9
CASSLPADINEQFF
>TRBJ2-2|TRBV14
CASSQQGAAGELFF
>TRBJ1-4|TRBV18
CASSPSAGLATNEKLFF
>TRBJ1-2|TRBV5-1
CASSPGGGSNGYTF
>TRBJ2-7|TRBV27
CASSLGRGHYEQYF
>TRBJ1-5|TRBV2
CASSDGQGANNQPQHF
>TRBJ2-1|TRBV10-1
CASPALALWWDSGRENEQFF
>TRBJ2-5|TRBV12-3/TRBV12-4
CASSWTKGETQYF
>TRBJ2-7|TRBV6-5
CASSYSEDSYEQYF
>TRBJ1-1|TRBV7-6
CASSLATGAGTEAFF
>TRBJ2-3|TRBV4-3
CASSQERWGQPTDTQYF
>TRBJ2-1|TRBV5-1
CASSLTSANEQFF
>TRBJ2-7|TRBV5-4
CASSLGLAGGNSYEQYF
>TRBJ1-3|TRBV7-8
CASSLDPSSGNTIYF
>TRBJ1-2|TRBV3-1/TRBV3-2
CASSQGVGANYGYTF
>TRBJ2-1|TRBV14
CASSQDPGDSYNEQFF
>TRBJ1-2|TRBV4-1
CASSPRIQGKQGGGYTF
>TRBJ2-4|TRBV5-1
CASSLVAGQGLAKNIQYF
>TRBJ2-5|TRBV5-6
CASSNNGRGFQETQYF
>TRBJ2-3|TRBV2
CASSALPGGTDTQYF
>TRBJ1-1|TRBV15
CATSRLNTEAFF
>TRBJ2-3|TRBV19
CASSIKGVSTDTQYF
>TRBJ2-6|TRBV25-1
CASSEIAKPSGANVLTF
>TRBJ2-2|TRBV28
CASSSRDRVFRGTGELFF
>TRBJ1-2|TRBV6-5
CASRVTGTNYGYTF
>TRBJ1-1|TRBV5-1
CASSLGLTGDTEAFF
>TRBJ2-5|TRBV9
CASSPTDRQETQYF
>TRBJ2-2|TRBV7-9
CASSPGQGRRAGELFF
>TRBJ1-1|TRBV10-3
CAIGAAGGSDTEAFF
>TRBJ2-7|TRBV19
CASSLGTGSYEQYF
>TRBJ1-5|TRBV5-8
CASSLIGRAVNQPQHF
>TRBJ1-1|TRBV7-9
CASSPPTGGPTEAFF
>TRBJ2-2|TRBV5-1
CASSPVQAPGELFF
>TRBJ2-1|TRBV2
CASSGGRGLDNEQFF
>TRBJ1-1|TRBV18
CASSPGTGGVNTEAFF